The sequence of this TCR beta chain was determined in a study of OX40 agonist ivuxolimab in advanced cancers. Comments on this clone: Its antigen is not identified.

Study-level points and caveats: In CD8+ T cells, expanded clones were on average more numerous than in CD4+.

The repertoire was sequenced with immunoSEQ multiplex PCR; TCRdb's copy has only in-frame clones and lacks some. This table has fewer than 130,000 clones, roughly 90% appearing once. This CDR3 has 15 amino acids. The germline CDR1 and CDR2 sequences are SGHTA and FQGNSA. V lost 5 bases to trimming and J lost 5 bases, with 18 bases between them. The input for sequencing was CD4+ or CD8+ T cells sorted from blood, taken in a trial of the OX40 agonist ivuxolimab. This TCR was sampled from an adult with an advanced solid tumor such as melanoma, head and neck, liver or kidney cancer. The V call is TRBV7-2, the J call TRBJ2-5; a weak D match, TRBD1 (7 bases). The DNA for the CDR3 is TGTGCCAGCAGCATTGGCGGGACAGCAAGCGAGACCCAGTACTTC. This gives the protein CASSIGGTASETQYF.